This T cell receptor (beta chain) is drawn from a study of Ad26.COV2.S vaccination and SARS-CoV-2 variants. Turning to the study itself: Ad26.COV2.S, an intramuscular injection, was given once or twice 56 days apart.

The assay was immunoSEQ multiplex PCR, and TCRdb's table has in-frame clones only and misses some. The sample includes around 450,000 clones, about 88% seen only once; the top ten take over 1.5%. Treatment noted: 15 to 20 received Ad26.COV2.S at low or high dose, single or two shots; roughly 5 received placebo; per-sample allocation not given. The investigators took samples on day 63 after the first vaccine or placebo injection. Donation was by an adult aged 18-55 years who was in Boston. As concerns this clone: Its antigen is undetermined.

Germline CDR1 reads SGHAT; CDR2 reads FQNNGV. The CDR3 contains 14 residues. The V and J ends lost 2 bases and 10 bases respectively, with 15 bases between them. Study-wide results and caveats: It was found that vaccine and placebo recipients had similar non-spike TCR breadth.

This specimen consisted of peripheral blood, obtained in a trial of Ad26.COV2.S vaccine versus placebo. This chain links TRBV11-2 with TRBJ2-1; no clear D. The sequence came from a person aged 18-60 years who received the Ad26.COV2.S COVID-19 vaccine or a placebo. The CDR3 loop reads CASSLSAWTEEQFF. The CDR3 nucleotides are TGTGCCAGCAGCTTAAGCGCTTGGACCGAGGAGCAGTTCTTC.